These 29 T cell receptor beta chains came from one sample sequenced in a study of T cells in Graves' hyperthyroidism and ophthalmopathy. RNA transcripts yielded amplified TCR beta CDR3 regions. In the first-round RT-PCR of the TCR CDR3, the HTBI primer set was used. TCRdb processed the multiplex PCR reads anew with MiXCR; each CDR3 protein has one entry. The sample lists hundreds of thousands of distinct CDR3 sequences; about 15% were seen once. Sequenced: blood. The receptors come from a woman aged 18-29 years with Graves' hyperthyroidism.

This clonotype showed up many times. The rearrangement links TRBV6-1 to TRBJ2-7; weak D call: TRBD1 (6 bases). This CDR3 region has 17 residues. The V gene's germline CDR1 is MNHNS and CDR2 SASEGT. V lost 4 bases and J lost 6, with 25 bases in between. In DNA form, the CDR3 reads TGTGCCAGCAGTGGGACTTCCGGGACACCAATGCCTGGCGAGCAGTACTTC. This gives the protein CASSGTSGTPMPGEQYF.

This clonotype was recorded many times. The chain joins TRBV7-8 to TRBJ2-7, with 7 positions matching TRBD2. The V segment lost 1 base and the J segment 2 bases; nucleotides outside the gene matches: 2. The CDR3 runs 14 residues. From germline, CDR1 is SGHVS and CDR2 FQNEAQ. The CDR3 nucleotides are TGTGCCAGCAGCTTAGGGACTAGTCCCTACGAGCAGTACTTC. This sequence encodes CASSLGTSPYEQYF.

The chain has TRBV24-1 and TRBJ2-3; D uncertain. V dropped 1 base and J dropped 1 base, with 14 bases sitting between them. This CDR3 region has 17 residues. Germline assignment: CDR1 KGHDR and CDR2 SFDVKD. The CDR3 DNA sequence: TGTGCCACCAGTGATTTCAAAAGTCCGGGTCGCACAGATACGCAGTATTTT. Its translation is CATSDFKSPGRTDTQYF.

Only a few counts were recorded for this clonotype. V gene TRBV29-1 combines with J gene TRBJ2-1; a weak D match, TRBD2 (6 bases). The CDR3 has 14 amino acids. V gave up 4 bases and J gave up 3 bases, with 13 bases separating them. The germline V gene encodes CDR1 SQVTM and CDR2 ANQGSEA. This chain's CDR3 is CSVVRKGGYNEQFF. In DNA form, the CDR3 reads TGCAGCGTTGTTAGGAAGGGAGGCTACAATGAGCAGTTCTTC.

This clonotype was seen repeatedly, ten times or more. The rearrangement links TRBV13 to TRBJ2-3; no clear D. The V end lost 6 bases, the J end lost 4 bases, and 8 bases lay between the germline ends. The CDR3 consists of 12 residues. Germline V gene lookup returns CDR1 PRHDT and CDR2 FYEKMQ (reference sequence). The CDR3 DNA follows: TGTGCCAGCAGAAACAACGCAGATACGCAGTATTTT. This encodes CASRNNADTQYF.

This clonotype showed up many times. V and J are TRBV2 and TRBJ1-2; 7 bases map to TRBD1. Unmatched junction bases numbered 7, after V lost 4 bases and J lost 2 bases. Germline V gene lookup returns CDR1 SNHLY and CDR2 FYNNEI. The CDR3 is made up of 15 amino acids. The DNA of the CDR3 is TGTGCCAGCAGTGCCTACCTGACAGGGAACTATGGCTACACCTTC. This codes for CASSAYLTGNYGYTF.

Only a few counts were recorded for this clonotype. This sequence joins TRBV28 and TRBJ2-6; 10 positions agree with TRBD1. The CDR3 has 19 residues. CDR1 and CDR2 from the germline V gene are MDHEN and SYDVKM. The V gene end was trimmed by 5 bases and the J gene end by 6 bases; junction bases not matched to a gene: 16. This CDR3 is CASSPGQGVYPLSANVLTF. The CDR3 region has the DNA TGTGCCAGCAGTCCCGGACAGGGGGTCTACCCTCTGTCGGCCAACGTCCTGACTTTC.

This clonotype was recorded many times. The chain carries TRBV10-3 and TRBJ2-7; 8 nucleotides match TRBD1. Unmatched junction bases numbered 5, after V lost 6 bases and J lost 1 base. Germline V CDR1 and CDR2: ENHRY, SYGVKD. The CDR3 runs 14 residues. CDR3 nucleotide sequence: TGTGCCATCAGCCCCGGGACAGGATCCTACGAGCAGTACTTC. It is translated as CAISPGTGSYEQYF.

Concerning this clonotype itself: A much larger clone lies one base from this, so it may be a read error. The V call is TRBV24-1, the J call TRBJ2-2, with D uncertain. Germline loops: CDR1 KGHDR, CDR2 SFDVKD. Trimming stripped 4 bases from V and 3 bases from J, with 2 bases between. The CDR3 is 12 amino acids. The CDR3 DNA reads as TGTGCCACCAGTGACTACACCGGGGAGCTGTTTTTT. It is translated as CATSDYTGELFF.

The V and J genes are TRBV6-2 or TRBV6-3 and TRBJ2-3, with D tentatively TRBD1 or TRBD2 (5 bases each). V was pared by 5 bases and J by 5 bases, with 14 bases between. Per the germline V gene, CDR1 is MNHEY and CDR2 is SVGEGT. CDR3 length: 14 residues. The CDR3 loop is CASSRPGRVDTQYF. The CDR3 DNA sequence: TGTGCCAGCAGTCGCCCAGGGCGGGTAGATACGCAGTATTTT.

This clonotype has more than one count but fewer than ten. The rearrangement joins TRBV12-3 or TRBV12-4 to TRBJ1-1; the D is unclear. This CDR3 contains 15 residues. Trimming took 2 bases from V and 6 from J, leaving 16 bases between them. CDR3 sequence (DNA): TGTGCCAGCAGTTTACGTGGTTCAAGATCCCCTGAAGCTTTCTTT. This sequence encodes CASSLRGSRSPEAFF.

This sequence joins TRBV29-1 and TRBJ2-2; D uncertain. V shed 4 bases and J shed 3 bases, with 6 bases lying between them. This CDR3 has 12 amino acids. Germline lookup yields CDR1 SQVTM and CDR2 ANQGSEA. CDR3 coding DNA: TGCAGCGTTGTCGGAGACACCGGGGAGCTGTTTTTT. Residues: CSVVGDTGELFF.

This chain uses TRBV28 with TRBJ1-1; 7 bases are a match to TRBD1. Trimming removed 6 bases from V and 0 bases from J; junction bases left unmatched: 16. Germline assignment: CDR1 MDHEN and CDR2 SYDVKM. This CDR3 has 18 amino acids. The CDR3 is CASRDNRGPLLMNTEAFF. The CDR3 nucleotides read TGTGCCAGCAGAGATAACAGGGGTCCCCTTTTAATGAACACTGAAGCTTTCTTT. Full variable domain (missing parts from reference TRBV28 and TRBJ1-1): DVKVTQSSRYLVKRTGEKVFLECVQDMDHENMFWYRQDPGLGLRLIYFSYDVKMKEKGDIPEGYSVSREKKERFSLILESASTNQTSMYLCASRDNRGPLLMNTEAFFGQGTRLTVV.

This clonotype appeared a few times. The chain combines TRBV10-3 with TRBJ1-3; no firm D call. Germline V gives CDR1 ENHRY, CDR2 SYGVKD. The CDR3 spans 12 residues. The germline V and J ends were trimmed by 0 bases and 8 bases, with 5 bases remaining between them. The CDR3 bases are TGTGCCATCAGTGAGTCGATGGACACCATATATTTT. Translation gives CAISESMDTIYF.

This clonotype was found a few times. This chain uses TRBV10-3 with TRBJ2-2; 7 bases agree with TRBD1. Germline V gives CDR1 ENHRY, CDR2 SYGVKD. CDR3 length equals 15 residues. Trimming cost V 3 bases and J 5 bases; bases outside gene matches: 6. The CDR3 DNA is TGTGCCATCAGTGATGTGGCAGGGGGTACCGGGGAGCTGTTTTTT. Residues: CAISDVAGGTGELFF.

There are many counts of this clonotype. The V call is TRBV18, the J call TRBJ1-1, with D unclear. The length of the CDR3 is 13 residues. V lost 3 bases, J lost 8 bases, and 13 bases lay in between. In germline, CDR1 is KGHSH, CDR2 LQKENI. The CDR3 nucleotides read TGTGCCAGCTCACCCGGCGCGCGGTCCGAAGCTTTCTTT. Protein: CASSPGARSEAFF.

This clonotype was picked up many times. The chain joins TRBV28 to TRBJ2-6; 13 positions agree with TRBD2. With V trimmed by 5 bases and J by 2 bases, 21 bases remained unmatched. This CDR3 contains 23 residues. Germline lookup yields CDR1 MDHEN and CDR2 SYDVKM. The CDR3: CASSQPAGTSGTSRLAGANVLTF. The CDR3 DNA follows: TGTGCCAGCAGTCAACCTGCCGGGACTAGCGGGACGTCTCGGTTGGCTGGGGCCAACGTCCTGACTTTC.

This clonotype was found many times. The V and J genes are TRBV6-1 and TRBJ1-1, with 8 bases that match TRBD1. Per the germline V gene, CDR1 is MNHNS and CDR2 is SASEGT. This CDR3 contains 14 residues. J was trimmed by 3 bases and V by 6 bases; bases with no gene match: 6. The CDR3 protein is CASSNTDRDTEAFF. CDR3 DNA sequence: TGTGCCAGCAGCAATACGGACAGGGACACTGAAGCTTTCTTT.

This clonotype occurred many times. The J gene is TRBJ1-1, the V gene TRBV28; no definite D call. The CDR3 runs to 14 residues. V shed 5 bases and J shed 11 bases, with 21 bases lying between them. Germline V gives CDR1 MDHEN, CDR2 SYDVKM. The CDR3 DNA is TGTGCCAGCAGTGTTTATTGGCCAGGTCAGGTGGCTTTCTTT. Its protein is CASSVYWPGQVAFF.

This clonotype came up a few times. This chain links TRBV28 with TRBJ2-1, with TRBD2 matching over 8 bases. This CDR3 comprises 16 residues. CDR1 is MDHEN, CDR2 SYDVKM, per germline. V was clipped by 3 bases and J by 0 bases; unmatched bases: 4. The CDR3 DNA is TGTGCCAGCAGTTTTCTGGGACTAGACTCCTACAATGAGCAGTTCTTC. It specifies CASSFLGLDSYNEQFF.

At least ten counts were recorded for this clonotype. This chain uses TRBV3-1 with TRBJ2-1; D possibly corresponds to TRBD2 (5 bases). CDR3 length: 13 amino acids. V was trimmed by 2 bases and J by 9 bases, leaving 11 bases between them. The germline V gene has CDR1 LGHDT and CDR2 YNNKEL (reference sequence). This chain's CDR3 is CASSQTTTAEQFF. The CDR3 region has the DNA TGTGCCAGCAGCCAAACGACTACGGCTGAGCAGTTCTTC.

This clonotype was seen ten or more times. The chain is built from TRBV18 and TRBJ1-6, with D possibly TRBD1 on 5 matching bases. Trimming pared 5 bases from V and 5 bases from J, leaving 16 bases between. The CDR3 length is 16 residues. CDR1 and CDR2 from the germline V gene are KGHSH and LQKENI. The CDR3 here is CASSSQWTRDNSPLHF. CDR3 coding DNA: TGTGCCAGCTCATCACAATGGACAAGGGATAATTCACCCCTCCACTTT.

This clonotype was picked up many times. The J gene is TRBJ2-4, the V gene TRBV2, with D perhaps matching TRBD1 (6 bases). From germline, CDR1 is SNHLY and CDR2 FYNNEI. There are 15 residues in the CDR3. V dropped 6 bases and J dropped 0 bases, with 12 bases sitting between them. CDR3 sequence: CASRGQILAKNIQYF. In DNA, the CDR3 is TGTGCCAGCAGAGGACAGATACTAGCCAAAAACATTCAGTACTTC.

Comments on this clonotype: The junction differs from germline at one of its ends, possibly a read error. This chain connects TRBV2 to TRBJ1-6; D possibly corresponds to TRBD1 (6 bases). Germline assignment: CDR1 SNHLY and CDR2 FYNNEI. CDR3 length: 15 amino acids. CDR3 sequence reads: CASSERGMGNSPPHF. DNA of the CDR3: TGTGCCAGCAGTGAAAGGGGGATGGGGAATTCACCCCCCCACTTT.

This clonotype was observed many times. The gene calls are TRBV27 and TRBJ2-1; D tentatively reads TRBD1 or TRBD2 (5 bases each). The germline V gene has CDR1 MNHEY and CDR2 SMNVEV (reference sequence). Trimming pared 8 bases from V and 2 bases from J, leaving 7 bases between. The CDR3 extends over 12 amino acids. The CDR3 DNA follows: TGTGCCAGCCGGGGACCCTACAATGAGCAGTTCTTC. Translating it yields CASRGPYNEQFF.

This clonotype occurred many times. The chain links TRBV12-3 or TRBV12-4 to TRBJ2-3; D may be TRBD1 or TRBD2 (5 bases each). V was shortened by 6 bases and J by 4 bases, with 17 bases between the two germline ends. CDR3 length equals 15 residues. The CDR3 is CASSPGATPADTQYF. For the CDR3, the DNA is TGTGCCAGCAGCCCCGGGGCTACCCCTGCAGATACGCAGTATTTT.

This clonotype was found once. This may come from a read error, since a much larger clone is one base off. This chain uses TRBV27 with TRBJ2-5; 11 bases match TRBD2. Germline values: CDR1 MNHEY, CDR2 SMNVEV (reference sequence). The CDR3 has 16 residues. This chain's CDR3 is CVSSSGRDAYQETQYF. The CDR3 bases are TGTGTCAGCAGTAGCGGGAGGGATGCGTACCAAGAGACCCAGTACTTC.

The rearrangement uses TRBV6-2 or TRBV6-3 and TRBJ1-3; a possible D gene is TRBD1 (6 bases). CDR3 length: 17 residues. CDR1 is MNHEY, CDR2 SVGEGT, per germline. With 0 bases removed from V and 0 bases from J, the gap between germline ends came to 12 bases. The CDR3 spells CASSYSETGNSGNTIYF. CDR3 DNA: TGTGCCAGCAGTTACTCGGAGACAGGCAACTCTGGAAACACCATATATTTT.

This clonotype occurred many times. The genes are TRBV20-1 and TRBJ1-1; D gene unclear. V gave up 3 bases and J gave up 5 bases, with 25 bases separating them. The CDR3 runs to 17 residues. Germline values: CDR1 DFQATT, CDR2 SNEGSKA (reference sequence). CDR3 loop: CSASTRFGVLALTEAFF. Here the CDR3 DNA reads TGCAGTGCTAGTACCCGGTTTGGTGTACTGGCCCTAACTGAAGCTTTCTTT.